This entry lists 28 T cell receptor beta chains sequenced from one sample in a study of T-cell reconstitution after alpha-beta-depleted transplantation in children. The TCRbeta library was prepared with unique molecular identifiers. In TCRdb, the PCR reads were re-called with MiXCR into one record per CDR3 protein. In the table there are 900,000 or so distinct CDR3 sequences, roughly 16% of which are singletons. The sequencing here drew on PBMCs, mostly from graft donor cells, taken 360 days after TCRalphabeta/CD19-depleted stem cell transplant. These receptors were collected from a male patient between 10 and 17 years old who had a stem cell transplant for acute lymphoblastic leukemia, so the T cells may come from the graft donor.

Only a few counts were recorded for this clonotype. The chain carries TRBV11-1 and TRBJ2-1, with 10 bases lining up with TRBD2. The V gene's germline CDR1 is SGHAT and CDR2 FQDESV (reference sequence). J lost 0 bases, V lost 5 bases, and 13 bases had no gene match. CDR3 length: 19 residues. CDR3 sequence (DNA): TGTGCCAGCAGCCCCCGCATAGCGGGAGGCCTAAGCTCCTACAATGAGCAGTTCTTC. This gives the protein CASSPRIAGGLSSYNEQFF.

The J gene is TRBJ1-1, the V gene TRBV7-9, with D unresolved. The V end was cut by 8 bases, the J end by 4 bases, with 11 bases between. CDR3 length: 12 residues. Germline CDR1 and CDR2: SEHNR and FQNEAQ (reference sequence). The CDR3 nucleotides are TGTGCCAGCTCCCGTCGAATCACTGAAGCTTTCTTT. This gives the protein CASSRRITEAFF.

The chain recombines TRBV5-4 with TRBJ2-3; perhaps TRBD2 as D (6 bases). The germline V gene encodes CDR1 SGHNT and CDR2 YYREEE (reference sequence). The CDR3 sequence is 21 residues long. V was cut by 1 base and J by 2 bases, with 29 bases left in between. The CDR3 loop reads CASSLRWRFRGSATNTDTQYF. CDR3 coding DNA: TGTGCCAGCAGCTTGAGGTGGAGGTTTCGGGGGTCCGCTACGAACACAGATACGCAGTATTTT.

V usage is TRBV7-1 and J usage is TRBJ2-7; D is unresolved. TRBV7-1 is labeled an ORF, and its function is uncertain. CDR3 size: 13 residues. Trimming left V 5 bases short and J 9 bases short, with 17 bases between. Here the CDR3 reads CASSPGLLCWQYF. CDR3 DNA: TGTGCCAGCAGCCCTGGGCTCCTCTGCTGGCAGTACTTC.

The chain recombines TRBV1 with TRBJ1-3; the table's TRBD1 call for D was not verified on the DNA. TRBV1 is assigned pseudogene status. The CDR3 extends over 16 amino acids. Here the CDR3 reads CTSSEFRAESGNPIYF. The DNA of the CDR3 is TGTACCAGCAGTGAATTCCGGGCCGAATCTGGAAACCCCATATATTTT.

The chain recombines TRBV15 with TRBJ2-3, with TRBD2 identical over 12 bases. The V and J ends lost 8 bases and 0 bases, in that order; junction bases with no gene match: 15. From germline, CDR1 is LNHNV and CDR2 YYDKDF (reference sequence). This CDR3 is 19 amino acids long. The DNA of the CDR3 is TGTGCCACCGAAAGGGGAACTAGCGGGAGGCCCCTTAGCACAGATACGCAGTATTTT. It specifies CATERGTSGRPLSTDTQYF.

The chain joins TRBV9 to TRBJ1-4, with TRBD1 identical over 7 bases. The ends lost 4 bases at V and 7 bases at J; junction bases unmatched: 10. The CDR3 extends over 15 amino acids. CDR1 and CDR2 from the germline V gene are SGDLS and YYNGEE. In DNA, the CDR3 is TGTGCCAGCAGCTCGATAACAGGGGTTTCTGAAAAACTGTTTTTT. Protein product: CASSSITGVSEKLFF.

This rearrangement joins TRBV20-1 to TRBJ1-1; 10 bases match TRBD1. CDR1 and CDR2 (germline): DFQATT, SNEGSKA (reference sequence). The CDR3 is 10 residues long. Trimming took 6 bases from V and 11 from J; bases not matched to a gene: 3. Here the CDR3 DNA reads TGCAGTGCCCCGGGACAGGGGGCTTTCTTT. It translates to CSAPGQGAFF.

Many counts were recorded for this clonotype. The genes are TRBV24-1 and TRBJ1-5; D ambiguous. Trimming stripped 4 bases from V and 1 base from J, with 10 bases between. CDR1 is KGHDR and CDR2 is SFDVKD in the germline V gene. This CDR3 has 15 amino acids. The CDR3 region has the DNA TGTGCCACCAGTGACCGGACGGTGAGCAATCAGCCCCAGCATTTT. Its protein product is CATSDRTVSNQPQHF.

This clonotype was observed many times. This chain uses TRBV3-1 with TRBJ1-5, with a tentative D call TRBD1 (5 bases). With 3 bases removed from V and 3 bases from J, the gap between germline ends came to 12 bases. The CDR3 length is 15 residues. Germline V gene sequence: CDR1 LGHDT, CDR2 YNNKEL (reference sequence). CDR3 bases: TGTGCCAGCAGCCACGGGACGATCAACAATCAGCCCCAGCATTTT. It translates to CASSHGTINNQPQHF.

The rearrangement uses TRBV6-1 and TRBJ2-3; weak D call: TRBD2 (6 bases). In germline, CDR1 is MNHNS, CDR2 SASEGT. The CDR3 has 15 amino acids. With 6 bases removed from V and 0 bases from J, the gap between germline ends came to 13 bases. CDR3 sequence: CASRASDGSTDTQYF. CDR3 coding DNA: TGTGCCAGCAGGGCTAGCGATGGGAGCACAGATACGCAGTATTTT.

The sample holds a few counts of this clonotype. The J gene is TRBJ2-1, the V gene TRBV27, with D uncertain. CDR1 is MNHEY, CDR2 SMNVEV, per germline (reference sequence). CDR3 length: 15 amino acids. Deletions cut 6 bases from V and 0 bases from J, with 12 bases between. CDR3 sequence (DNA): TGTGCCAGCAGCTCGACTGCTAGCTCCTACAATGAGCAGTTCTTC. Translating it yields CASSSTASSYNEQFF.

The sample holds many counts of this clonotype. CDR3 protein: CAISESLETPSSYEQYF. CDR3 in DNA: TGTGCCATCAGTGAGTCTTTAGAGACCCCGAGCTCCTACGAGCAGTACTTC. V and J are TRBV10-3 and TRBJ2-7; D gene ambiguous. V was shortened by 0 bases and J by 0 bases, with 15 bases between the two germline ends. The CDR3 spans 17 residues. Looked up from germline, CDR1 is ENHRY and CDR2 is SYGVKD.

This clonotype was counted many times. The chain recombines TRBV20-1 with TRBJ1-1; a weak D match, TRBD1 (5 bases). V was clipped by 0 bases and J by 4 bases, with 15 bases between them. This CDR3 is built from 15 residues. CDR1 is DFQATT and CDR2 is SNEGSKA in the germline V gene (reference sequence). The CDR3 spells CSARDPKGLSTEAFF. CDR3 nucleotide sequence: TGCAGTGCTAGAGATCCGAAGGGGCTTAGCACTGAAGCTTTCTTT.

This clonotype was picked up many times. V and J are TRBV7-6 and TRBJ2-2; maybe TRBD2 (5 bases). Trimming left V 5 bases short and J 6 bases short, with 22 bases between. The CDR3 runs to 17 residues. CDR1 SGHVS and CDR2 FNYEAQ come from the germline V gene. The CDR3 sequence: CASSVETGGEFAGELFF. DNA of the CDR3: TGTGCCAGCAGCGTGGAGACTGGAGGCGAGTTTGCCGGGGAGCTGTTTTTT.

The rearrangement joins TRBV24-1 to TRBJ2-1, with 13 bases matching TRBD2. Germline V CDR1 and CDR2: KGHDR, SFDVKD. This CDR3 spans 20 amino acids. Trimming at V came to 4 bases and at J to 1 base, leaving 12 bases not matched to a gene. The CDR3 here is CATSDRGPGTSGASYNEQFF. CDR3 coding DNA: TGTGCCACCAGTGACCGAGGGCCGGGGACTAGCGGGGCATCCTACAATGAGCAGTTCTTC.

This clonotype occurred a few times. The chain carries TRBV5-1 and TRBJ2-3; D is possibly TRBD1 or TRBD2 (5 bases each). The CDR3 extends over 15 amino acids. Trimming shortened V by 0 bases and J by 6 bases, and 14 bases separated the two germline ends. The germline V gene encodes CDR1 SGHRS and CDR2 YFSETQ. The CDR3 DNA reads as TGCGCCAGCAGCTTGGAACGGGACGGGTTTGATACGCAGTATTTT. This sequence encodes CASSLERDGFDTQYF.

The genes are TRBV10-1 and TRBJ2-1; 7 bases fit TRBD1. V was pared by 3 bases and J by 9 bases, with 17 bases of the junction left unmatched. Germline V lookup: CDR1 WNHNN, CDR2 SYGVQD (reference sequence). The CDR3 is 17 amino acids. This chain's CDR3 is CASSDLQAGGWSTEQFF. CDR3 DNA sequence: TGCGCCAGCAGTGATTTACAGGCAGGGGGATGGTCCACTGAGCAGTTCTTC.

V is TRBV11-2 and J is TRBJ2-7; perhaps TRBD2 as D (5 bases). Trimming removed 4 bases from V and 0 bases from J, with 19 bases in between. Germline CDR1 SGHAT, CDR2 FQNNGV. CDR3 length: 17 residues. CDR3 sequence (DNA): TGTGCCAGCAGCTCCTTCCTATGGACTCGTAACTCCTACGAGCAGTACTTC. It encodes CASSSFLWTRNSYEQYF.

This clonotype was seen a few times. The J gene is TRBJ1-2, the V gene TRBV7-3; D perhaps matches TRBD1 (6 bases). CDR3 length equals 14 residues. V lost 6 bases and J 0 bases, leaving 11 bases between the germline ends. CDR1 is SGHTA, CDR2 FQGTGA, per germline. Here the CDR3 reads CASSLTGTNYGYTF. In nucleotides, the CDR3 is TGTGCCAGCAGTCTCACAGGGACTAACTATGGCTACACCTTC.

This clonotype was recorded at least ten times. The chain uses TRBV11-2 and TRBJ2-2, with D uncertain. Germline CDR1 SGHAT, CDR2 FQNNGV. Trimming removed 1 base at V and 7 bases at J, with 7 bases between. The CDR3 is made up of 13 amino acids. CDR3 sequence (DNA): TGTGCCAGCAGCTTAGTGGTCAGCGGGGAGCTGTTTTTT. This gives the protein CASSLVVSGELFF.

This clonotype was seen only a few times. The rearrangement joins TRBV2 to TRBJ2-2; 7 nucleotides match TRBD2. Losses at the gene ends were 6 bases for V and 5 bases for J; bases not matched to a gene: 3. The CDR3 totals 13 residues. Per the germline V gene, CDR1 is SNHLY and CDR2 is FYNNEI. The CDR3 DNA sequence: TGTGCCAGCAGGGGAGGGGATACCGGGGAGCTGTTTTTT. Its protein product is CASRGGDTGELFF. Combining the CDR3 with reference TRBV2 and TRBJ2-2 gives the whole variable domain EPEVTQTPSHQVTQMGQEVILRCVPISNHLYFYWYRQILGQKVEFLVSFYNNEISEKSEIFDDQFSVERPDGSNFTLKIRSTKLEDSAMYFCASRGGDTGELFFGEGSRLTVL.

This clonotype was seen only a few times. V gene TRBV14 combines with J gene TRBJ2-1; the D call may be TRBD1 or TRBD2 (5 bases each). The V gene's germline CDR1 is SGHDN and CDR2 FVKESK. The CDR3 is 14 amino acids. The germline V and J ends were trimmed by 8 bases and 1 base, with 12 bases remaining between them. The CDR3 here is CASQGVGSYNEQFF. CDR3 DNA sequence: TGTGCCAGCCAGGGAGTAGGTTCCTACAATGAGCAGTTCTTC. The full variable domain, with the rest looked up from reference TRBV14 and TRBJ2-1, is EAGVTQFPSHSVIEKGQTVTLRCDPISGHDNLYWYRRVMGKEIKFLLHFVKESKQDESGMPNNRFLAERTGGTYSTLKVQPAELEDSGVYFCASQGVGSYNEQFFGPGTRLTVL.

The genes are TRBV12-3 or TRBV12-4 and TRBJ1-5; D call uncertain. This CDR3 is built from 14 residues. Between the trimmed V and J ends, which lost 5 bases and 5 bases, there was a span of 13 bases. The CDR3 region is CASSQLEGDQPQHF. CDR3 sequence (DNA): TGTGCCAGCAGTCAATTGGAGGGAGATCAGCCCCAGCATTTT.

The sample holds many counts of this clonotype. The V gene is TRBV11-2, the J gene TRBJ2-3; D remains ambiguous. V lost 1 base and J lost 4, with 6 bases in between. The CDR3 is 13 residues long. Germline V lookup: CDR1 SGHAT, CDR2 FQNNGV. CDR3: CASSLVVPDTQYF. In nucleotides, the CDR3 is TGTGCCAGCAGCTTAGTGGTTCCAGATACGCAGTATTTT. Drawing the rest from reference TRBV11-2 and TRBJ2-3, the complete variable domain is EAGVAQSPRYKIIEKRQSVAFWCNPISGHATLYWYQQILGQGPKLLIQFQNNGVVDDSQLPKDRFSAERLKGVDSTLKIQPAKLEDSAVYLCASSLVVPDTQYFGPGTRLTVL.

This clonotype was seen repeatedly, ten times or more. The rearrangement uses TRBV7-6 and TRBJ2-1; D is perhaps TRBD2 (6 bases). The CDR3 contains 16 residues. V lost 0 bases to trimming and J lost 2 bases, with 11 bases between them. Germline V gene lookup returns CDR1 SGHVS and CDR2 FNYEAQ. The CDR3 DNA is TGTGCCAGCAGCTTAGCGGGCGCGGGAACCTACAATGAGCAGTTCTTC. It encodes CASSLAGAGTYNEQFF.

This clonotype has a count of ten or more. The chain recombines TRBV28 with TRBJ1-1, with 8 nucleotides matching TRBD1. The CDR3 is made up of 15 amino acids. Germline V CDR1 and CDR2: MDHEN, SYDVKM. The V and J ends lost 7 bases and 1 base, in that order; junction bases with no gene match: 8. CDR3 amino acids: CASKLPGTGNTEAFF. As DNA, the CDR3 is TGTGCCAGCAAATTACCAGGGACAGGGAACACTGAAGCTTTCTTT. Based on the CDR3 plus reference TRBV28 and TRBJ1-1, the full variable domain is DVKVTQSSRYLVKRTGEKVFLECVQDMDHENMFWYRQDPGLGLRLIYFSYDVKMKEKGDIPEGYSVSREKKERFSLILESASTNQTSMYLCASKLPGTGNTEAFFGQGTRLTVV.

V and J are TRBV12-3 or TRBV12-4 and TRBJ1-1; 7 nucleotides align to TRBD1. The CDR3 has 12 amino acids. Losses at the gene ends were 5 bases for V and 10 bases for J; bases not matched to a gene: 7. The CDR3 region has the DNA TGTGCCAGCAGTCCTTGGAGGGGGCGAGCTTTCTTT. This codes for CASSPWRGRAFF.